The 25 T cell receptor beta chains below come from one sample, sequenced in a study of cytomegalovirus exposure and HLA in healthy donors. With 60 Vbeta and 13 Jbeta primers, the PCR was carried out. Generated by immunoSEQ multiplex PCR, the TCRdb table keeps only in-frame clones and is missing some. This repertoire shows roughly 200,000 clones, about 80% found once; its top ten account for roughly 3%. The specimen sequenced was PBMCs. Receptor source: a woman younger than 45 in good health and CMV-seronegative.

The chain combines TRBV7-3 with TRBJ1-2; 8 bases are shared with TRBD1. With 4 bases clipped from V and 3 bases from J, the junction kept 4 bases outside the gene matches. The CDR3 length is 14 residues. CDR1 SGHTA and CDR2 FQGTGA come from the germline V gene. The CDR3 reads CASSSTGGYYGYTF. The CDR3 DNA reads TGTGCCAGCAGCTCAACAGGGGGTTACTATGGCTACACCTTC.

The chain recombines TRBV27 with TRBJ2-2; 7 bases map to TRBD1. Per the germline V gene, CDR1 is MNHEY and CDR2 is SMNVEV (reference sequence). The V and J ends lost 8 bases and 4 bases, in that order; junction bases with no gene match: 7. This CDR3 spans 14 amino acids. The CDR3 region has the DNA TGTGCCAGCGGCCCAGGGGGTGGCACCGGGGAGCTGTTTTTT. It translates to CASGPGGGTGELFF.

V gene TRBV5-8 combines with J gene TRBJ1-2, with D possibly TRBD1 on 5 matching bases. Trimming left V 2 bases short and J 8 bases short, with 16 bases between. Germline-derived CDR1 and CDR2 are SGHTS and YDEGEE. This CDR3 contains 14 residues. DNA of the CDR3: TGTGCCAGCAGCTTTGACGAGACAGTGCGGGGCTACACCTTC. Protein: CASSFDETVRGYTF.

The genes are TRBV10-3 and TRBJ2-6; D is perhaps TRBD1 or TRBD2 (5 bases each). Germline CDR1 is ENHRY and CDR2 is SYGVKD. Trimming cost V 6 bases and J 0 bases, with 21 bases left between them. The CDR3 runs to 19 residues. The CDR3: CAIREGSSTQLSGANVLTF. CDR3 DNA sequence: TGTGCCATCAGAGAGGGGAGTTCCACCCAACTCTCTGGGGCCAACGTCCTGACTTTC.

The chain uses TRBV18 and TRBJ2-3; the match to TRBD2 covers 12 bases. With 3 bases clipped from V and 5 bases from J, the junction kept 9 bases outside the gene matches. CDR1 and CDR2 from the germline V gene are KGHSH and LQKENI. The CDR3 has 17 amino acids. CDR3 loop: CASSPNPSGRVKDTQYF. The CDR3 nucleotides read TGTGCCAGCTCACCCAATCCTAGCGGGAGGGTTAAAGATACGCAGTATTTT.

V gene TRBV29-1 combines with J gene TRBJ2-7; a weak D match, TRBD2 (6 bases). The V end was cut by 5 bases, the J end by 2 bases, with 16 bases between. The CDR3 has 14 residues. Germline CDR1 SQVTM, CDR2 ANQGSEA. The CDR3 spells CSVKPSGPTYEQYF. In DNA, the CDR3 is TGCAGCGTTAAACCGAGCGGGCCAACCTACGAGCAGTACTTC.

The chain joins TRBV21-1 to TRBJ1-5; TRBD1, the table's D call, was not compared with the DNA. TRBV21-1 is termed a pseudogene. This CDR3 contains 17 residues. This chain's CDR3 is CASSKEGETGERQPQHF. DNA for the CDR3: TGTGCCAGCAGCAAAGAGGGAGAGACAGGGGAACGACAGCCCCAGCATTTT.

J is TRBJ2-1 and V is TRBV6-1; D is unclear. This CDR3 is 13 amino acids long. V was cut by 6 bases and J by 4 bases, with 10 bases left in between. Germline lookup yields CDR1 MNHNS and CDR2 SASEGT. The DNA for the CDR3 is TGTGCCAGCAGGAACTCCGCTTACAATGAGCAGTTCTTC. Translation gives CASRNSAYNEQFF.

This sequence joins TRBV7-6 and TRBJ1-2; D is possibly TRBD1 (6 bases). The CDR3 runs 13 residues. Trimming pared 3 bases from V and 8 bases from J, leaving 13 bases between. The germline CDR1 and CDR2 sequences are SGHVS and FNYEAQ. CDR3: CASSFTGLGGYTF. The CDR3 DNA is TGTGCCAGCAGCTTTACAGGGCTAGGCGGCTACACCTTC.

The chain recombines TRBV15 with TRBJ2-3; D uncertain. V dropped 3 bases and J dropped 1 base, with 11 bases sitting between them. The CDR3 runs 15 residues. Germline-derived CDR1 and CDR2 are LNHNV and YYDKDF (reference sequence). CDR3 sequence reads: CATSSFLPGTDTQYF. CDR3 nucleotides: TGTGCCACCAGCAGTTTTCTCCCCGGCACAGATACGCAGTATTTT. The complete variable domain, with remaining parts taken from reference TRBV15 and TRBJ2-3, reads DAMVIQNPRYQVTQFGKPVTLSCSQTLNHNVMYWYQQKSSQAPKLLFHYYDKDFNNEADTPDNFQSRRPNTSFCFLDIRSPGLGDTAMYLCATSSFLPGTDTQYFGPGTRLTVL.

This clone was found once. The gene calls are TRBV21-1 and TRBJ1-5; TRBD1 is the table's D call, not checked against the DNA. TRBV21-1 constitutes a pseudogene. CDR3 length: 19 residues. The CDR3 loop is CASSKALYGRACCNQPQHF. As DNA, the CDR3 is TGTGCCAGCAGCAAAGCGCTTTATGGCAGGGCTTGTTGCAATCAGCCCCAGCATTTT.

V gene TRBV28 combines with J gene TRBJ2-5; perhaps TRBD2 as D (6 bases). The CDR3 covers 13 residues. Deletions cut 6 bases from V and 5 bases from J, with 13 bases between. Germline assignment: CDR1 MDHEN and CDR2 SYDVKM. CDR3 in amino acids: CASSPGLPETQYF. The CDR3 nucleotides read TGTGCCAGCAGCCCGGGACTTCCGGAGACCCAGTACTTC.

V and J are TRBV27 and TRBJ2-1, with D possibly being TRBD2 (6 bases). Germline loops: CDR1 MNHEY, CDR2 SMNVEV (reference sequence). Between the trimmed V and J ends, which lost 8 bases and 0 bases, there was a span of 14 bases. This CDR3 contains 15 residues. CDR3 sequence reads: CASRTTGDSYNEQFF. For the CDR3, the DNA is TGTGCCAGCCGAACGACGGGAGACTCCTACAATGAGCAGTTCTTC.

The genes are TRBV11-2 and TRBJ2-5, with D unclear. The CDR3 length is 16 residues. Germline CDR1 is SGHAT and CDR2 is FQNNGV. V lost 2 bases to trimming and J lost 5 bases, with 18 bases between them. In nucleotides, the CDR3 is TGTGCCAGCAGCTTACTTAGAAGACATGGTTCGGAGACCCAGTACTTC. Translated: CASSLLRRHGSETQYF. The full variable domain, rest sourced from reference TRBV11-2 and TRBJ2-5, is EAGVAQSPRYKIIEKRQSVAFWCNPISGHATLYWYQQILGQGPKLLIQFQNNGVVDDSQLPKDRFSAERLKGVDSTLKIQPAKLEDSAVYLCASSLLRRHGSETQYFGPGTRLLVL.

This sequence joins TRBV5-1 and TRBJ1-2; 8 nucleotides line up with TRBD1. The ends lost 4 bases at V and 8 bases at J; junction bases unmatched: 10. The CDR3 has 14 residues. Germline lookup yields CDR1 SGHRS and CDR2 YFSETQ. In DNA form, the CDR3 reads TGCGCCAGCAGCCCGGACAGGGTAAGAGGAGGCTACACCTTC. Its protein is CASSPDRVRGGYTF.

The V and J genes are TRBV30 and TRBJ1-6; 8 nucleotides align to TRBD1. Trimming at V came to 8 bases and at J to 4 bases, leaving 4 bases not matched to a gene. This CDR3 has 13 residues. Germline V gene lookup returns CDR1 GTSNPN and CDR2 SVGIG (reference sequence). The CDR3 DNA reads TGTGCCGGGGGACAGGAATATAATTCACCCCTCCACTTT. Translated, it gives CAGGQEYNSPLHF.

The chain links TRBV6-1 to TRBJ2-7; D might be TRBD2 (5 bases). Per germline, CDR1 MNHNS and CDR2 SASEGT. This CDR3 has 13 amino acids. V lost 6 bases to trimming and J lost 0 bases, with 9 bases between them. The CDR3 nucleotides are TGTGCCAGCAGAGGACGGGACTCCTACGAGCAGTACTTC. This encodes CASRGRDSYEQYF.

The CDR3 coding sequence is TGTGCCAGTAGTCCCCGGGGGGGTCTGGGCAATCAGCCCCAGCATTTT. Its translation is CASSPRGGLGNQPQHF. The rearrangement links TRBV19 to TRBJ1-5, with D perhaps TRBD1 (5 bases). CDR1 and CDR2 from the germline V gene are LNHDA and SQIVND (reference sequence). The CDR3 totals 16 residues. V lost 5 bases and J lost 2, with 16 bases in between.

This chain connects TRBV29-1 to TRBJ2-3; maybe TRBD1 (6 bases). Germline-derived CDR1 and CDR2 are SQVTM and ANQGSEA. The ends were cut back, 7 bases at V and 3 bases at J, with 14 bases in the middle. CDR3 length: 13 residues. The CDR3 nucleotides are TGCAGCGGTGACAGGTTCCCTACAGATACGCAGTATTTT. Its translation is CSGDRFPTDTQYF.

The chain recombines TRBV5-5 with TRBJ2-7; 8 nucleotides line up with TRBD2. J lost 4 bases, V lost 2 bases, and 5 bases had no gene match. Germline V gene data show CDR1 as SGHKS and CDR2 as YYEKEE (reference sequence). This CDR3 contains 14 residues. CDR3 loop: CASSLGGGPYEQYF. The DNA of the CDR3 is TGTGCCAGCAGCTTAGGCGGGGGGCCGTACGAGCAGTACTTC. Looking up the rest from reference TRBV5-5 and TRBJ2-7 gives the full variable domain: DAGVTQSPTHLIKTRGQQVTLRCSPISGHKSVSWYQQVLGQGPQFIFQYYEKEERGRGNFPDRFSARQFPNYSSELNVNALLLGDSALYLCASSLGGGPYEQYFGPGTRLTVT.

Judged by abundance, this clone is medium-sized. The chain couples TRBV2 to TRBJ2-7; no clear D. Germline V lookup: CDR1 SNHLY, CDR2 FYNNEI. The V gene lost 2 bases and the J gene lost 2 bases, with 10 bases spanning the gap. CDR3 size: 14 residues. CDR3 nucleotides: TGTGCCAGCAGTGAATTTGGGCCAGCCTACGAGCAGTACTTC. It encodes CASSEFGPAYEQYF.

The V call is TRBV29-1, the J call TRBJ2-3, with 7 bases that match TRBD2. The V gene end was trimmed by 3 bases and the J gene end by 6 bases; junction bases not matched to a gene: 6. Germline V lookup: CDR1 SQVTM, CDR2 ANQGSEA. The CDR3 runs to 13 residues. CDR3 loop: CSVDLGLFDTQYF. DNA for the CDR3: TGCAGCGTTGACCTGGGACTATTCGATACGCAGTATTTT.

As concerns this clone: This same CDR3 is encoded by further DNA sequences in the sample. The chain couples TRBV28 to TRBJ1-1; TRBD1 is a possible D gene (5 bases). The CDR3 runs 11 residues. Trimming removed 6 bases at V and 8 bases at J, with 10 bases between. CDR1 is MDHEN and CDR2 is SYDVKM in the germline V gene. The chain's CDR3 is CASSLDREAFF. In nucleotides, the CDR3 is TGTGCCAGCAGCCTTGACAGAGAAGCTTTCTTT.

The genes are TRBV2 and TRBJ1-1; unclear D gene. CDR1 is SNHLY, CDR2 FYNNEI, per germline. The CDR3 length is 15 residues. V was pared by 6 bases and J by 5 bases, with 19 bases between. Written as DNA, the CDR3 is TGTGCCAGCAGCCCGAGATCCGGGGAGGAGACTGAAGCTTTCTTT. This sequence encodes CASSPRSGEETEAFF.

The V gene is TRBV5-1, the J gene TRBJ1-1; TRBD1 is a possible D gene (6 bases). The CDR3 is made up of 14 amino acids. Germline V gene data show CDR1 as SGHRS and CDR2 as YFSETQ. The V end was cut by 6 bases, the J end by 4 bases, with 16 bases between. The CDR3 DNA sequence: TGCGCCAGCACCCTGCGGCAGGGGATCACTGAAGCTTTCTTT. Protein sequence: CASTLRQGITEAFF.